This T cell receptor beta chain was documented in a study of regulatory T cells in long-lasting Graves disease (dated by TCRdb to about 2021). About the investigation overall: Antithyroid drugs had been taken for less than 3 months by newly diagnosed Graves' disease patients. The study was registered as a clinical trial and conducted in China. This study used TCR sequencing and RNA sequencing of peripheral blood to compare persistent Graves' disease patients against newly diagnosed Graves' disease patients. A total of some 35 samples underwent TCR sequencing, from about 13 patients with persistent Graves' disease and some 20 patients with newly diagnosed Graves' disease.

The full study reports these points: Only the TCR beta chain was sequenced and analyzed. Lower TCR Shannon entropy and fewer highly expanded clones were observed in persistent Graves' disease patients than in newly diagnosed patients, which suggested clonal expansion. As a limitation, the authors acknowledged that the small sample size may reduce accuracy. Preferential use of TRBV28, TRBJ1-2 and TRBJ2-5 was observed in persistent disease, whereas TRBV20-1 and TRBJ2-1 were favored in newly diagnosed disease. Because the primary lesion, thyroid tissue, could not be accessed, the study looked at peripheral blood alone. Patients with persistent disease shared more public clonotypes (approximately 2,500) than newly diagnosed patients did (about 970).

V and J are trimmed by 3 bases and 10 bases, and the gene matches miss 9 bases of the junction. CDR1 and CDR2 were assigned from the germline V gene (reference sequence) as DFQATT and SNEGSKA. From the cysteine through the phenylalanine, the CDR3 covers 13 amino acids. The sequence is cut down to CDR3 DNA, 39 bases in frame from base 1. What this sample's time point label stands for: newly diagnosed GD, antithyroid drugs for less than 3 months. For both TCR sequencing and RNA sequencing, RNA was extracted from PBMCs using TRIzol. The diagnosis of Graves' disease was made according to American Thyroid Association guidelines. Patients for the study were recruited at an endocrinology department in Xi'an, China. From each patient, approximately 10 milliliters of peripheral blood was collected into an EDTA anticoagulant tube. PBMCs were isolated by Ficoll Paque Plus density gradient separation without further T cell sorting. An Agilent 2100 Bioanalyzer and agarose gel were used to assess RNA quality, and a NanoDrop 2000 was used to measure RNA concentration.

In the case of this clonotype: This receptor's antigen is unknown. No per-base quality is available; no much larger clone lies one base away.

To prepare the library, multiplex PCR was applied. Sequencing relied on an Illumina HiSeq 4000. iRepertoire HTBI primers and Arm-PCR amplification of CDR3 regions were used to construct TCR beta libraries. Gel purification was performed on PCR products prior to sequencing. Under the source paper's analysis protocol: A total of some 60 TRBV and some 15 TRBJ segments were identified across samples and were used for gene usage analysis of CDR3 amino acid clonotypes. COPE and FqMerger were used to merge the filtered high-quality paired reads into contigs. Contigs were aligned with BLAST to IMGT TRBV, TRBD and TRBJ reference genes, and CDR3 was defined per IMGT. Clonotypes above 0.1% frequency were classified as highly expanded clones. Shannon entropy was used to measure repertoire diversity, and the Gini coefficient was used to measure V-J evenness. A clonotype found in more than one individual was treated as public. Through fastp at Q25 and MiXCR, TCRdb rebuilt clones from the public reads, retaining in-frame beta chains. Identical CDR3 protein sequences are pooled into one entry, listed with their most common genes and DNA. In this record, the V and J calls reflect TCRdb's handling and not the investigators' own analysis. The sample table lists 200,000 to 250,000 distinct CDR3 sequences, roughly 19% of them with a count of one. The top ten hold about an eighth of the sample.

This sample also appeared in a second study, on T cells in Graves' hyperthyroidism and ophthalmopathy. As described in the second report: Stable Graves' hyperthyroidism was defined as no progression to ophthalmopathy during 18 months of follow-up. The hyperthyroidism patients were between 18 and 65 years old and newly diagnosed, with a disease duration of less than 2 months. Patients with uncontrolled infections, other autoimmune diseases, pregnancy or lactation were excluded. Diagnoses were based on clinical symptoms, serum thyroxine and TRAb, thyroid ultrasound and orbital computed tomography. A first-round RT-PCR of the TCR CDR3 used the HTBI primer set with the Qiagen OneStep RT-PCR kit. Most expanded thyroid clonotypes (frequency above 0.001) were also detected in blood, a finding suggesting that blood repertoires may reflect thyroid immune responses. A model built on a 13 V-J signature distinguished ophthalmopathy from stable hyperthyroidism, reaching about 88% sensitivity and about 81% specificity in cross-validation and 80%/75% in testing. During validation, the model predicted progression to ophthalmopathy a median of about 6.3 months ahead of onset, with around 65% sensitivity and almost 75% specificity. TCR V-J signatures able to tell the groups apart were searched for in a discovery cohort of about a hundred patients, of whom about 40 had Graves' ophthalmopathy and around 56 had stable Graves' hyperthyroidism. Prospective prediction of ophthalmopathy was tested in an independent validation cohort of fewer than 20 hyperthyroidism patients and 15 to 17 patients who later progressed to ophthalmopathy. The 95 to 100 discovery patients were randomly split 7:3 into training and test sets. In addition, the study compared T-cell repertoires in thyroid tissue and in blood from five or six Graves' hyperthyroidism patients. After blood sampling, hyperthyroidism patients were treated with methimazole at a starting dose of 30 mg daily, and ophthalmopathy patients were treated with high-dose intravenous methylprednisolone. Libraries were constructed in a second round of multiplex PCR, after which size selection and purification were performed. Paired-end sequencing of the libraries was performed with 100 bp reads on an Illumina HiSeq2000. SOAPnuke was used to process the raw data, removing reads that contained adapters or uncalled bases, had a mean Phred below 15, or lacked an exact match to the constant primer or identifier. COPE v1.2.5 was used to merge the high-quality paired reads, and each unique nucleotide sequence was defined as a clonotype. MiTCR v1.1 was used to align clonotypes to the IMGT TRBV, TRBD and TRBJ reference segments. The analysis was restricted to V-J combinations with a frequency above 0.0001, which together covered roughly 99% of the repertoires. A TCS score was defined as the ratio of F50 (clonal expansion) to E x V (chaos), with BLOSUM62-based TCRdist applied between CDR3 peptides within each V-J. Welch's t-statistics and random forest reduced roughly 530 V-J features to 10 to 15, which were used in a naive Bayes classifier (R e1071). No statistical method was used to fix the sample size in advance, and group allocation was not hidden from the investigators. The paper reports TCR Vbeta CDR3 sequencing of about 140 peripheral blood samples: over 40 ophthalmopathy, some 80 hyperthyroidism and about 17 progressor patients.

The sequence was obtained from a woman aged 25 to 39 with Graves disease. Donor details come from another sample of the same person, matched by shared clones. The chain joins TRBV20-1 to TRBJ2-1; 7 of the junction bases match TRBD2. The sample in question was peripheral blood mononuclear cells (PBMCs), obtained at new diagnosis, from a patient treated with antithyroid drugs. The encoded CDR3 is CSARPWGGREQFF. The DNA is TGCAGTGCTAGGCCGTGGGGGGGGAGAGAGCAGTTCTTC.